The source of this T cell receptor (beta chain) is a study of blood T cell repertoires in COVID-19. Whole-study context: Material from acute and convalescent COVID-19 was sourced from the United States, Italy and Spain.

The data were produced by immunoSEQ multiplex PCR, yet TCRdb's version contains in-frame clones alone and is incomplete. The sample has 200,000 to 250,000 clones, approximately 80% seen once. The CDR3 covers 15 residues. CDR1 and CDR2 from the germline V gene are MNHEY and SVGEGT. V dropped 5 bases and J dropped 2; count of bases not matched to a gene: 6. Only a few counts were recorded for this clone. Sample: peripheral blood. V and J are TRBV6-2 or TRBV6-3 and TRBJ1-2; TRBD1 matches 9 bases. This TCR derives from a woman aged 80 or older with acute or convalescent COVID-19. The CDR3 DNA reads TGTGCCAGCAGTCCCGCAACAGGGGGCAACTATGGCTACACCTTC. It encodes CASSPATGGNYGYTF.